The clone carrying this TCR beta chain was detected only a few times. Data came from immunoSEQ multiplex PCR; TCRdb stores just in-frame clones and leaves some out. The table lists about 130,000 clones, 92% of them singletons. The CDR3 consists of 18 residues. Germline V gives CDR1 MNHNS, CDR2 SASEGT. Trimming took off 1 base at V and 8 bases at J, with 21 bases between the two ends. This sample was taken from a study of control samples from healthy donors and cancer patients. The chain combines TRBV6-1 with TRBJ1-6; D is possibly TRBD1 (6 bases). Input material: blood. The clonotype was recovered from a woman in her forties or fifties in good health. The CDR3 nucleotides are TGTGCCAGCAGTGAAGAGGGTTGGGGTGGAGGGGGACATTCACCCCTCCACTTT. Amino acids: CASSEEGWGGGGHSPLHF.